These 9 T cell receptor beta chains were sequenced from one sample in a study of shared clonotypes between healthy human individuals. Libraries were prepared by immunoSEQ multiplex PCR; TCRdb keeps only in-frame clonotypes and omits some of them. Seen here are over 850,000 clones, about 84% observed once, and the top ten hold 0.55% to 0.7%. Sequenced: memory CD4+ T cells from PBMCs. Subset meaning: CD45RA-negative fraction. The receptors were gathered from a man between 18 and 29 years old in good health. Some clones in this sample may be carry-over from other donors' samples.

The chain carries TRBV6-1 and TRBJ2-5; D uncertain. CDR3 length equals 13 residues. Germline CDR1 is MNHNS and CDR2 is SASEGT. The V and J ends lost 1 base and 7 bases respectively, with 10 bases between them. As DNA, the CDR3 is TGTGCCAGCAGTGAAGGGCCCACCCGGACCCAGTACTTC. Amino acid sequence: CASSEGPTRTQYF.

The rearrangement joins TRBV5-6 to TRBJ2-7; 9 bases fit TRBD2. The germline V gene encodes CDR1 SGHDT and CDR2 YYEEEE. The trim removed 4 bases at V and 3 bases at J, leaving 11 bases unmatched. The CDR3 runs to 16 residues. Here the CDR3 reads CASSALSTSGLYEQYF. The CDR3 DNA is TGTGCCAGCAGCGCCCTCTCGACTAGCGGCCTCTACGAGCAGTACTTC.

This clone was counted a few times. The CDR3 DNA reads as TGTGCCAGCAGTTTTCAACAGGGTGAAGCTTTCTTT. Translation gives CASSFQQGEAFF. V usage is TRBV28 and J usage is TRBJ1-1; D might be TRBD1 (6 bases). Trimming took 3 bases from V and 7 from J, leaving 9 bases between them. The germline V gene encodes CDR1 MDHEN and CDR2 SYDVKM. The CDR3 loop spans 12 amino acids.

This clone was seen only a few times. The chain recombines TRBV5-4 with TRBJ2-5; D may match TRBD1 or TRBD2 (5 bases each). The CDR3 has 14 amino acids. Trimming removed 1 base at V and 1 base at J, with 8 bases between. Germline V gene sequence: CDR1 SGHNT, CDR2 YYREEE (reference sequence). This chain's CDR3 is CASSLWGSQETQYF. The CDR3 region has the DNA TGTGCCAGCAGCTTGTGGGGGAGCCAAGAGACCCAGTACTTC.

V usage is TRBV7-3 and J usage is TRBJ1-1; TRBD1 matches 9 bases. The CDR3 has 12 amino acids. The V and J ends lost 5 bases and 11 bases, in that order; junction bases with no gene match: 6. Germline lookup yields CDR1 SGHTA and CDR2 FQGTGA. The DNA for the CDR3 is TGTGCCAGCAGCCCACAGGGGGCGGCCGCTTTCTTT. It encodes CASSPQGAAAFF.

The chain couples TRBV30 to TRBJ2-2; D uncertain. This CDR3 has 12 residues. V gave up 3 bases and J gave up 2 bases, with 4 bases separating them. Germline CDR1 reads GTSNPN; CDR2 reads SVGIG (reference sequence). The CDR3 loop is CAWRGNTGELFF. For the CDR3, the DNA is TGTGCCTGGAGGGGTAACACCGGGGAGCTGTTTTTT. Full variable domain (outside the CDR3, taken from reference TRBV30 and TRBJ2-2): SQTIHQWPATLVQPVGSPLSLECTVEGTSNPNLYWYRQAAGRGLQLLFYSVGIGQISSEVPQNLSASRPQDRQFILSSKKLLLSDSGFYLCAWRGNTGELFFGEGSRLTVL.

This clone was detected only once. The V gene is TRBV5-1, the J gene TRBJ2-2; 8 nucleotides agree with TRBD1. CDR3 size: 15 residues. CDR1 is SGHRS, CDR2 YFSETQ, per germline. Trimming removed 5 bases from V and 6 bases from J; junction bases left unmatched: 9. The CDR3 protein is CASRPGTGSPGELFF. The CDR3 bases are TGCGCCAGCAGACCCGGGACAGGCTCCCCCGGGGAGCTGTTTTTT.

For this clone: The sample carries other DNA sequences with the same CDR3. This chain links TRBV27 with TRBJ2-7; D call uncertain. Germline V CDR1 and CDR2: MNHEY, SMNVEV (reference sequence). This CDR3 has 14 residues. Trimming took 0 bases from V and 2 from J, leaving 8 bases between them. The CDR3 DNA is TGTGCCAGCAGTTTATCGGTGCAGACCTACGAGCAGTACTTC. This sequence encodes CASSLSVQTYEQYF.

About this clone: A far larger clone is just one base off, so this is likely a read error. V and J are TRBV7-2 and TRBJ1-5, with 11 bases fitting TRBD1. CDR1 is SGHTA and CDR2 is FQGNSA in the germline V gene. This CDR3 has 15 residues. The trim removed 4 bases at V and 5 bases at J, leaving 4 bases unmatched. The CDR3 loop is CASSSDRGRDQPQHF. CDR3 coding DNA: TGTGCCAGCAGCTCGGACAGGGGGCGTGATCAGCCCCAGCATTTT.